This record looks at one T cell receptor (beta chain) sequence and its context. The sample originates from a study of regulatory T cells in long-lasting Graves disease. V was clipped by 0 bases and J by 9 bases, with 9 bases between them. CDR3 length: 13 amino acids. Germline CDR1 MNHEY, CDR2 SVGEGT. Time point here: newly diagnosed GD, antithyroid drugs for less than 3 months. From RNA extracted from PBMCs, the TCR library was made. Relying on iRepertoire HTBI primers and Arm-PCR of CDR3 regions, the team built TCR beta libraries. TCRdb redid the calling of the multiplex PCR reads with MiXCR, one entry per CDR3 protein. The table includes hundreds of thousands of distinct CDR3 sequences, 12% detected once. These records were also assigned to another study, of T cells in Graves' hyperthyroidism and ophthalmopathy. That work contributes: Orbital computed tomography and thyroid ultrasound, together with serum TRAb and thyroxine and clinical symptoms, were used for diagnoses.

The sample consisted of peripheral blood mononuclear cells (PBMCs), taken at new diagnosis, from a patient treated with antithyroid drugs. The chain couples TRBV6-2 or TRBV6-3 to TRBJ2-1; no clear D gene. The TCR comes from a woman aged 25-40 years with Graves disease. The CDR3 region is CASSYSPASEQFF. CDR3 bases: TGTGCCAGCAGTTACTCGCCAGCCAGTGAGCAGTTCTTC.